What follows describes a single TCR beta chain. The antigen remains unidentified. Combined were second doses at about 4 or about 12 weeks. V was trimmed by 0 bases and J by 11 bases, leaving 11 bases between them. Germline V lookup: CDR1 ENHRY, CDR2 SYGVKD. The CDR3 totals 13 residues. This sample was included in a study of T cell responses to AZD1222 COVID-19 vaccine. TCRdb's copy holds only in-frame clones and misses some; the assay was immunoSEQ multiplex PCR. The data hold approximately 150,000 clones, with approximately 93% observed a single time. Whole-study findings and limits: Baseline seropositives among AZD1222 recipients totaled only five or six. Sampling that yielded the repertoires occurred only after the peak T cell response. Compared with day 0, the breadth and depth of the Spike-specific TCR repertoire rose significantly after two doses of AZD1222.

The V call is TRBV10-3, the J call TRBJ2-1; D is undetermined. This receptor was obtained from an adult who received the AZD1222 COVID-19 vaccine. The starting material was peripheral blood, obtained 28 days after the second AZD1222 dose. Written as DNA, the CDR3 is TGTGCCATCAGTGAGTCGGGATTAGGGAAGCAGTTCTTC. As protein: CAISESGLGKQFF.